This T cell receptor (beta chain) was recovered during a study of CD8 T cells in Susac syndrome. When the RNA was reverse transcribed, random hexamers were used with an input of about 0.5 to 1 ug. immunoSEQ multiplex PCR amplified TCR beta CDR3 across 54 Vbeta, 13 Jbeta. A single record per CDR3 protein comes from TCRdb applying MiXCR to the immunoSEQ multiplex PCR reads. Here the sample spans around 230,000 distinct CDR3 sequences, 96% being singletons. Per the germline V gene, CDR1 is SGHDN and CDR2 is FVKESK. V dropped 1 base and J dropped 7 bases, with 8 bases sitting between them. The CDR3 spans 13 residues.

The rearrangement joins TRBV14 to TRBJ2-1, with a weak D call TRBD2 (6 bases). The TCR sequence derives from a human donor with Susac syndrome. Sequenced: CD4+ T cells from PBMCs. The CDR3 DNA follows: TGTGCCAGCAGCCAAGTCCGGGGGAATGAGCAGTTCTTC. Encoded protein: CASSQVRGNEQFF.